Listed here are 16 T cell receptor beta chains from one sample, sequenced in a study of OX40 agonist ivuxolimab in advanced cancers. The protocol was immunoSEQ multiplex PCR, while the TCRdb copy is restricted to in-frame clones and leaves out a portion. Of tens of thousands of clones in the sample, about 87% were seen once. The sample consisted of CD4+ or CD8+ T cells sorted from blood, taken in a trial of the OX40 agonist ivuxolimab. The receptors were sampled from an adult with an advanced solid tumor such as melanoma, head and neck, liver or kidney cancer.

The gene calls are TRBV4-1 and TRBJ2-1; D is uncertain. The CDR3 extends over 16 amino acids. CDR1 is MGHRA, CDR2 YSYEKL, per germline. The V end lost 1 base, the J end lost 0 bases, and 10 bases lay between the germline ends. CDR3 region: CASSQADRSSYNEQFF. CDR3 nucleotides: TGCGCCAGCAGCCAAGCGGACCGGAGCTCCTACAATGAGCAGTTCTTC.

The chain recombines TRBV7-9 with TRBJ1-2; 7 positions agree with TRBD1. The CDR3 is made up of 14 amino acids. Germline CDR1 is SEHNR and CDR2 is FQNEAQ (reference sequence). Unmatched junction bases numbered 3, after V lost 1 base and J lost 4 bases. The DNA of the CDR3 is TGTGCCAGCAGCTTAGGGGACAGAACCTATGGCTACACCTTC. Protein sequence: CASSLGDRTYGYTF.

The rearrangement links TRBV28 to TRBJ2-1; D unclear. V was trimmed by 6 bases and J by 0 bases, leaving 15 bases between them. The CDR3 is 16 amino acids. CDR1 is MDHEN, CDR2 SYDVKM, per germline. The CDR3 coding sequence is TGTGCCAGCAGGGGCAGAGATTTGAGCTCCTACAATGAGCAGTTCTTC. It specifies CASRGRDLSSYNEQFF. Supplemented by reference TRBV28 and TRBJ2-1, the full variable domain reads DVKVTQSSRYLVKRTGEKVFLECVQDMDHENMFWYRQDPGLGLRLIYFSYDVKMKEKGDIPEGYSVSREKKERFSLILESASTNQTSMYLCASRGRDLSSYNEQFFGPGTRLTVL.

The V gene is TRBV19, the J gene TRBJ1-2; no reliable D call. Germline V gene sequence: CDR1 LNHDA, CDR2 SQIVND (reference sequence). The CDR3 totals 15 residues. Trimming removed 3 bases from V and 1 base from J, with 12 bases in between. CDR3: CASSIGGSYNYGYTF. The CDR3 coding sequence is TGTGCCAGTAGTATCGGCGGTAGTTATAACTATGGCTACACCTTC.

CDR3 region: CASTSQLAGGGGTGELFF. The CDR3 region has the DNA TGCGCCAGCACTAGCCAACTAGCGGGAGGAGGAGGCACCGGGGAGCTGTTTTTT. The V and J genes are TRBV5-1 and TRBJ2-2; 12 bases align to TRBD2. This CDR3 spans 18 amino acids. V shed 6 bases, J shed 4 bases, and the junction held 13 bases outside the gene matches. Germline CDR1 is SGHRS and CDR2 is YFSETQ.

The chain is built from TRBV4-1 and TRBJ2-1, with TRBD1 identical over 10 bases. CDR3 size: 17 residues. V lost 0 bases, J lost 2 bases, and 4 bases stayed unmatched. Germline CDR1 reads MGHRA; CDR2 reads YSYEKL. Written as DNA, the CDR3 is TGCGCCAGCAGCCAAGACCTGACAGGGGGCGCCTACAATGAGCAGTTCTTC. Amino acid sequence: CASSQDLTGGAYNEQFF.

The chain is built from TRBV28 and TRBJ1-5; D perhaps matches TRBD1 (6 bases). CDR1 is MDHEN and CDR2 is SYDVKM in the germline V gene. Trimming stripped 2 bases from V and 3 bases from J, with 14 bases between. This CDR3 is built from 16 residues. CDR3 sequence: CASSLEAGVDNQPQHF. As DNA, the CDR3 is TGTGCCAGCAGTTTAGAGGCAGGGGTAGACAATCAGCCCCAGCATTTT.

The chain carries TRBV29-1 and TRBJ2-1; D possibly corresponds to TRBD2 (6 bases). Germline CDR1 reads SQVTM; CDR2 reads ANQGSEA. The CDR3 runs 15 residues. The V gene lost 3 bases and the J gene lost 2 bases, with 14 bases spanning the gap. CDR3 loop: CSVESGLIAYNEQFF. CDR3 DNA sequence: TGCAGCGTTGAGTCGGGACTCATAGCCTACAATGAGCAGTTCTTC.

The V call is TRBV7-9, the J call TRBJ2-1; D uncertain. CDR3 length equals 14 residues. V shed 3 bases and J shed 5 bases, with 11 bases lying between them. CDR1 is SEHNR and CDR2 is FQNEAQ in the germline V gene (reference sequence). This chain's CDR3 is CASSLALGNNEQFF. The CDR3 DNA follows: TGTGCCAGCAGCTTGGCGCTTGGCAACAATGAGCAGTTCTTC.

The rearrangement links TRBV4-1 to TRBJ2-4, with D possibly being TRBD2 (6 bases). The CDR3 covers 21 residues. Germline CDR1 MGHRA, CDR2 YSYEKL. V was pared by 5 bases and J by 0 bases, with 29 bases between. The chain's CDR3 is CASSLTPAGPPRYLAKNIQYF. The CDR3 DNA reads TGCGCCAGCAGCTTAACTCCGGCGGGACCTCCGCGATACCTAGCCAAAAACATTCAGTACTTC.

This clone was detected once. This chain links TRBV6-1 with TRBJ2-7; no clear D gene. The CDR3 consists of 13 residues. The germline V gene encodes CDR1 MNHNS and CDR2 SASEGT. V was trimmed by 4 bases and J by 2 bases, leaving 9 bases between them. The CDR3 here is CASSGNPPYEQYF. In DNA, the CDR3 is TGTGCCAGCAGTGGGAACCCACCCTACGAGCAGTACTTC.

The CDR3 protein is CASSYSQAGSDTQYF. In DNA form, the CDR3 reads TGTGCCAGCAGTTACTCGCAGGCAGGGTCAGATACGCAGTATTTT. The V call is TRBV6-6, the J call TRBJ2-3, with a weak D call TRBD1 (5 bases). Germline-derived CDR1 and CDR2 are MNHNY and SVGAGI (reference sequence). The CDR3 extends over 15 amino acids. V lost 0 bases, J lost 4 bases, and 11 bases lay in between.

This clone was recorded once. This CDR3 is CASSRRQPYEQYF. In DNA form, the CDR3 reads TGTGCCAGCAGCCGAAGACAGCCATACGAGCAGTACTTC. The chain links TRBV6-6 to TRBJ2-7; weak D call: TRBD1 (5 bases). The V gene lost 6 bases and the J gene lost 4 bases, with 13 bases spanning the gap. CDR3 length: 13 residues. Germline V gene sequence: CDR1 MNHNY, CDR2 SVGAGI (reference sequence).

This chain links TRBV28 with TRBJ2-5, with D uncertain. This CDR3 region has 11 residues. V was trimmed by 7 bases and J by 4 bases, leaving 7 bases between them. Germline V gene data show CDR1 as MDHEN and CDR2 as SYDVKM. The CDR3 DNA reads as TGTGCCAGCATGGGCCCAGAGACCCAGTACTTC. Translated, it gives CASMGPETQYF.

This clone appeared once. CDR3 residues: CASGLVSVDEQYF. The CDR3, as DNA: TGCGCCAGCGGCCTAGTGTCCGTGGACGAGCAGTACTTC. The rearrangement joins TRBV5-1 to TRBJ2-7, with D unclear. The CDR3 consists of 13 residues. The germline gives CDR1 SGHRS, CDR2 YFSETQ. V was shortened by 7 bases and J by 5 bases, with 16 bases between the two germline ends.

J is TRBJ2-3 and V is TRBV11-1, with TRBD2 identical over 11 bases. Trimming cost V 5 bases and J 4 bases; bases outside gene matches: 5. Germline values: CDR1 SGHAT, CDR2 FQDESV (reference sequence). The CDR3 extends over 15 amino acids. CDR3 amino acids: CASSQTSGSSDTQYF. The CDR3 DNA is TGTGCCAGCAGCCAAACTAGCGGGAGTTCAGATACGCAGTATTTT.